This T cell receptor beta chain originates from a study of PD-1 blockade in classical Hodgkin lymphoma. Study results and limitations: Newly diagnosed patients reportedly trailed healthy donors in baseline TCR diversity.

This CDR3 has 12 amino acids. The germline CDR1 and CDR2 sequences are SGHNT and YYREEE (reference sequence). Trimming removed 1 base at V and 9 bases at J, with 8 bases between. This sample's time point: cycle 4 day 1 (C4D1), after less than seven weeks of nivolumab. Relapses following autologous stem cell transplantation were seen in all patients, with brentuximab vedotin exposure varying. Complete response, partial response or progressive disease were the best responses. This clone has just a few counts. Antigen: not known. Libraries were prepared by immunoSEQ multiplex PCR; TCRdb keeps only in-frame clonotypes and omits some of them. The data hold 90,000 to 110,000 clones, with around 90% observed a single time.

The TCR comes from a human donor with classical Hodgkin lymphoma. This rearrangement joins TRBV5-4 to TRBJ2-1, with D tentatively TRBD2 (5 bases). This sample comprised peripheral blood mononuclear cells (PBMCs), obtained before the fourth cycle of nivolumab. This CDR3 reads CASSLSGSEQFF. As DNA, the CDR3 is TGTGCCAGCAGCTTGTCTGGGAGTGAGCAGTTCTTC.